A selection of T cell receptor beta chains follows, all from one sample in a study of T cell repertoires in cytomegalovirus infection. Using its own MiXCR run on the reads, TCRdb lists one record per CDR3 protein. The sample has roughly 500,000 distinct CDR3 sequences, around 11% seen once. The sequenced sample was PBMCs. These receptors all stem from a human donor in good health (CMV status not recorded). Some clones in this sample may be carry-over from other donors' samples. Both conserved end residues are part of each CDR3. The D gene is left open where the match is weak. Some rows mark clone size as missing; the rest say once, few, many or name a class of expanded clone.

>many|TRBJ1-2|TRBV7-3|TRBD1
TGTGCCAGCAGCTTAACCCCGGGACAGGGAGGAGGCGGCTACACCTTC
CASSLTPGQGGGGYTF
>few|TRBJ1-2|TRBV12-3/TRBV12-4|TRBD1
TGTGCCAGCAGTTTGGACAGGTATTCTGGCTACACCTTC
CASSLDRYSGYTF
>few|TRBJ1-1|TRBV3-1|TRBD1
TGTGCCAGCAGCCGATACGGACAGGGGGCGATCACTGAAGCTTTCTTT
CASSRYGQGAITEAFF
>.|TRBJ2-1|TRBV24-1|TRBD1
TGTGCCACCTCCCCCCCCGGGACAGAGGGCCGCAATGAGCAGTTCTTC
CATSPPGTEGRNEQFF
>many|TRBJ1-2|TRBV6-6|TRBD1
TGTGCCAGCAGTTTCCATCTCGGGACAGGCTATGGCTACACCTTC
CASSFHLGTGYGYTF
>few|TRBJ2-5|TRBV5-4|.
TGTGCCAGCAGCTCCCCCCGGGGAAGTGAAGAAGAGACCCAGTACTTC
CASSSPRGSEEETQYF
>few|TRBJ2-3|TRBV9|TRBD1
TGTGCCAGCAGCTCTCGACAGGGTAGTACGGATACGCAGTATTTT
CASSSRQGSTDTQYF
>few|TRBJ2-1|TRBV5-1|.
TGCGCCAGCAGCTTGGGAGGTAGCGGCCACTACAATGAGCAGTTCTTC
CASSLGGSGHYNEQFF
>many|TRBJ2-7|TRBV6-5|TRBD1
TGTGCCAGCAGTCCGGACAGGGCGGCCGACGAGCAGTACTTC
CASSPDRAADEQYF
>.|TRBJ2-3|TRBV6-1|.
TGTGCCAGCAGTGAAAGTAGAGGGGTTGGGACAGATACGCAGTATTTT
CASSESRGVGTDTQYF
>many|TRBJ2-1|TRBV12-3/TRBV12-4|TRBD2
TGTGCCAGCAAGTCAGGAGGGAGGGCAAGGTTCTTC
CASKSGGRARFF
>many|TRBJ2-7|TRBV7-6|.
TGTGCCAGCAGCTTACGTGACAGGGGAGGGGACGAGCAGTACTTC
CASSLRDRGGDEQYF
>many|TRBJ2-1|TRBV7-3|TRBD2
TGTGCCAGCAGCTTATACCCTAGCGGGAGGGCTCAGGGGGCCAATGAGCAGTTCTTC
CASSLYPSGRAQGANEQFF
>many|TRBJ1-1|TRBV6-5|.
TGTGCCAGCAGACGACAGAACACTGAAGCTTTCTTT
CASRRQNTEAFF
>.|TRBJ1-4|TRBV10-3|.
TGTGCCATCCGGGCAACAACTAATGAAAAACTGTTTTTT
CAIRATTNEKLFF
>many|TRBJ2-2|TRBV18|TRBD2
TGTGCCAGCTCTAAGGCTAGCGGGAACACCGGGGAGCTGTTTTTT
CASSKASGNTGELFF
>many|TRBJ2-7|TRBV6-2/TRBV6-3|TRBD2
TGTGCCAGCAGTTTAGGCCTCACTAGCGTCTCCTACGAGCAGTACTTC
CASSLGLTSVSYEQYF
>.|TRBJ2-7|TRBV2|.
TGTGCCAGCAGTGAAGCGCGGTACGAGCAGTACTTC
CASSEARYEQYF
>many|TRBJ2-7|TRBV28|.
TGTGCCAGCAGTTTATCGGTGCGGGACAGTACCTACGAGCAGTACTTC
CASSLSVRDSTYEQYF
>many|TRBJ2-3|TRBV13|TRBD2
TGTGCCAGCAGCTTAGGACGAGCGGGAGGGCAATTCGGTGCAGATACGCAGTATTTT
CASSLGRAGGQFGADTQYF
>few|TRBJ2-7|TRBV29-1|.
TGCAGCGTTAGGCAATCCTCCTACGAGCAGTACTTC
CSVRQSSYEQYF
>many|TRBJ2-3|TRBV7-2|.
TGTGCCAGCACCCCTCTTCTGCGGACCCATACGCAGTATTTT
CASTPLLRTHTQYF
>many|TRBJ2-2|TRBV7-2|TRBD2
TGTGCCAGCACCCTTAGCGGGGGGGTAACCGGGGAGCTGTTTTTT
CASTLSGGVTGELFF
>.|TRBJ2-2|TRBV10-3|.
TGTGCCACGACAGTTAATGGGAACACCGGGGAGCTGTTTTTT
CATTVNGNTGELFF
>few|TRBJ2-3|TRBV29-1|TRBD1
TGCAGCGTCCGGGACAGGGTTAGCACAGATACGCAGTATTTT
CSVRDRVSTDTQYF
>few|TRBJ1-4|TRBV9|.
TGTGCCAGCAGCGTAGCGGGACAAATGGATGAAAAACTGTTTTTT
CASSVAGQMDEKLFF
>few|TRBJ1-5|TRBV15|.
TGTGCCACCAGCAGGTCTGGCAATCAGCCCCAGCATTTT
CATSRSGNQPQHF
>many|TRBJ2-2|TRBV7-3|.
TGTGCCAGCAGCTTAACAGCAAGCGCGAACACCGGGGAGCTGTTTTTT
CASSLTASANTGELFF
>.|TRBJ2-7|TRBV14|.
TGTGCCAGCAGCCAAGGGTTCGCGGGAAACTCCTACGAGCAGTACTTC
CASSQGFAGNSYEQYF
>many|TRBJ2-2|TRBV7-9|.
TGTGCCAGCAGCACTTATCAGGGGACCGGGGAGCTGTTTTTT
CASSTYQGTGELFF
>many|TRBJ2-1|TRBV7-8|TRBD1
TGTGCCAGCAGCTTATTATCTAAGACAGGGGCCGTGAATGAGCAGTTCTTC
CASSLLSKTGAVNEQFF
>many|TRBJ2-1|TRBV7-3|.
TGTGCCAGCAGCTTATTGGCAGAAAGGGGGACGGGAATTTACAATGAGCAGTTCTTC
CASSLLAERGTGIYNEQFF
>few|TRBJ2-1|TRBV18|TRBD2
TGTGCCAGCTCACCAAATTCTGTAGCGGGAGGGCCGCGGTTCTTC
CASSPNSVAGGPRFF
>.|TRBJ1-3|TRBV20-1|TRBD1
TGCAGTGCTTCACACAGGGGCCCTGGAAACACCATATATTTT
CSASHRGPGNTIYF
>few|TRBJ1-1|TRBV30|.
TGTGCCTGGGGTTGGACGGACGCCAACACTGAAGCTTTCTTT
CAWGWTDANTEAFF
>few|TRBJ2-7|TRBV5-1|.
TGCGCCAGCAGACCAAACCAGGGTTTGAACGAGCAGTACTTC
CASRPNQGLNEQYF
>many|TRBJ2-1|TRBV5-5|TRBD2
TGTGCCAGCAGCTTGACTAGCGGGATCTACAATGAGCAGTTCTTC
CASSLTSGIYNEQFF
>.|TRBJ2-7|TRBV30|.
TGTGCCTGGAGTGGGCAGAGCTACGAGCAGTACTTC
CAWSGQSYEQYF
>many|TRBJ1-2|TRBV7-9|.
TGTGCCAGCAGCTCCCCTGACAGGAACTATGGCTACACCTTC
CASSSPDRNYGYTF
>many|TRBJ2-7|TRBV5-1|TRBD1
TGCGCCAGCAGCTGGACGGGACAGGGTAAGAACGAGCAGTACTTC
CASSWTGQGKNEQYF
>.|TRBJ1-5|TRBV28|.
TGTGCCAGCAGTTTACCCTGGCGAGGATCCCAGCATTTT
CASSLPWRGSQHF
>many|TRBJ2-5|TRBV11-2|TRBD2
TGTGCCAGCAGCCATAGCGGGGGGGGGAAGACCCAGTACTTC
CASSHSGGGKTQYF
>many|TRBJ1-1|TRBV12-5|TRBD1
TGTGCTAGTGGTAATTACAGGGGTTACACTGAAGCTTTCTTT
CASGNYRGYTEAFF
>many|TRBJ2-7|TRBV24-1|.
TGTGCCACCAGTGAGGGACGCCCCAGCTCCTACGAGCAGTACTTC
CATSEGRPSSYEQYF
>.|TRBJ2-1|TRBV12-3/TRBV12-4|.
TGTGCCAGCAGTCTTTTCAGCTCCTACAATGAGCAGTTCTTC
CASSLFSSYNEQFF
>many|TRBJ1-6|TRBV7-9|.
TGTGCCAGCAGCTTATCTAGGCAGGGAGATAATTCACCCCTCCACTTT
CASSLSRQGDNSPLHF
>few|TRBJ2-5|TRBV28|TRBD2
TGTGCCAGCAGGCCGCTAGCGGGAGGTTATTGGGCCCAAGAGACCCAGTACTTC
CASRPLAGGYWAQETQYF